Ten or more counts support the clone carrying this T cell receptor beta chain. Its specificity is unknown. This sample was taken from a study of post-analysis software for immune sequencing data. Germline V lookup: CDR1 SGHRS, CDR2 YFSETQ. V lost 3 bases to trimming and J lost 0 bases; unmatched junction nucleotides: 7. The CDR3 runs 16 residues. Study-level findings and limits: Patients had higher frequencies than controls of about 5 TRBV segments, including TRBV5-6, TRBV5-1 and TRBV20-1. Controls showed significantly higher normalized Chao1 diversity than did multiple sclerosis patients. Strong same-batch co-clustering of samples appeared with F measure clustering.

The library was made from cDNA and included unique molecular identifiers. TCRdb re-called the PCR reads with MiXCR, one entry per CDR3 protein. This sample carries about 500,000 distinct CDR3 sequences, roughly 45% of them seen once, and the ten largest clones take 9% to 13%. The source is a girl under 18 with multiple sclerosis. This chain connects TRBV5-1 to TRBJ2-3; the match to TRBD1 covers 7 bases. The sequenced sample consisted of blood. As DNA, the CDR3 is TGCGCCAGCAGCTGGACAGGTTCCCAAAGCACAGATACGCAGTATTTT. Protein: CASSWTGSQSTDTQYF.